This T cell receptor beta chain comes out of a study of blood T cell repertoires in COVID-19. Study-wide background: The United States, Italy and Spain provided the acute and convalescent COVID-19 samples. In each case, the material was cDNA or gDNA derived from T cells, B-cell-depleted T cells, or PBMCs.

The authors' processing: Cell counts per sample came from amplifying reference gene primers. Method: immunoSEQ multiplex PCR; TCRdb's copy keeps in-frame clones and lacks some. The V and J calls and clone size come from that table; D and trimming were worked out from the DNA. The profile shows a few hundred thousand clones, around nine tenths of them singletons. Seattle cases were enrolled at active infection and followed longitudinally. The origin of this receptor is a woman in her 30s with COVID-19, enrolled during active disease. Sequenced: peripheral blood.

This chain's CDR3 is CASSHSSARTGGLAGYNEQFF. The CDR3 DNA reads TGTGCCAGCAGCCATTCCAGCGCAAGGACAGGGGGGTTAGCGGGGTACAATGAGCAGTTCTTC. The gene calls are TRBV3-1 (or the pseudogene TRBV3-2) and TRBJ2-1, with 10 positions matching TRBD1. V dropped 3 bases and J dropped 4; count of bases not matched to a gene: 21. Per germline, CDR1 LGHDT and CDR2 YNNKEL (reference sequence). The CDR3 contains 21 residues.